This TCR beta chain was identified during a study of shared clonotypes between healthy human individuals. Points from the study as a whole: Sampling covered blood only; tissue repertoires likely differ.

Remarks on this clone: The target antigen is unknown.

The CD4+ fraction was divided into a CD45RA+ naive subset and a CD45RA-negative memory subset. The trim removed 0 bases at V and 4 bases at J, leaving 4 bases unmatched. From germline, CDR1 is SGHKS and CDR2 YYEKEE (reference sequence). The CDR3 consists of 15 residues. In the sorted-subset replicate PCRs, 200 ng DNA, around 32,000 T cell genomes, was used. Assay used: immunoSEQ multiplex PCR; TCRdb lists only in-frame clones, some missing. The table shows roughly 1.4 million clones, with 98% to 99% occurring only once. The chain joins TRBV5-5 to TRBJ2-5, with 9 bases lining up with TRBD2. The sequenced sample was naive CD4+ T cells sorted from blood. As to subset: CD45RA+ positively selected. This TCR was sampled from a young man in good health. The CDR3 spells CASSLGLAVVETQYF. The DNA for the CDR3 is TGTGCCAGCAGCTTGGGACTAGCGGTTGTAGAGACCCAGTACTTC.